These 26 T cell receptor beta chains were sequenced from one sample in a study of CD8+CD57+ T cells in acquired aplastic anemia (dated by TCRdb to 2016 to 2019). Expansion of CD8+CD57+ cells had been shown by flow cytometry in the patients chosen for sequencing. The instrument given in TCRdb is Illumina HiSeq 2000. Genomic DNA was used as template for profiling of TCR beta VDJ combinations and CDR3 sequences. Starting from the raw public reads, TCRdb applied fastp trimming at Q25, assembled clones with MiXCR and retained in-frame beta chains. Under each unique CDR3 protein, matching rows form one entry showing the most common genes and DNA. This sample comprises approximately 200,000 distinct CDR3 sequences, 40% to 60% of them detected only once. Jointly, the top ten make up about 20% of the sample. Sequenced: sorted CD4+, CD8+, or CD8+CD57+ T cells (not recorded which) from PBMCs. The receptors stem from a human donor with aplastic anemia.

The chain couples TRBV20-1 to TRBJ2-7; D gene uncertain. V lost 4 bases, J lost 3 bases, and 7 bases lay in between. CDR1 DFQATT and CDR2 SNEGSKA come from the germline V gene (reference sequence). The CDR3 covers 11 residues. CDR3 sequence: CSATEGYEQYF. DNA of the CDR3: TGCAGTGCTACGGAAGGCTACGAGCAGTACTTC.

The chain links TRBV19 to TRBJ1-5; D not resolved. V lost 5 bases and J 9 bases, leaving 11 bases between the germline ends. CDR1 is LNHDA and CDR2 is SQIVND in the germline V gene (reference sequence). The CDR3 covers 12 residues. Here the CDR3 DNA reads TGTGCCAGTAGTGGTGGCGGACGGCCCCAGCATTTT. Its protein product is CASSGGGRPQHF. The full variable domain, its missing parts supplied by reference TRBV19 and TRBJ1-5, is DGGITQSPKYLFRKEGQNVTLSCEQNLNHDAMYWYRQDPGQGLRLIYYSQIVNDFQKGDIAEGYSVSREKKESFPLTVTSAQKNPTAFYLCASSGGGRPQHFGDGTRLSIL.

This sequence joins TRBV20-1 and TRBJ2-3; D assignment may be TRBD1 or TRBD2 (5 bases each). The length of the CDR3 is 13 residues. The germline V gene has CDR1 DFQATT and CDR2 SNEGSKA (reference sequence). V was shortened by 6 bases and J by 2 bases, with 12 bases between the two germline ends. The CDR3 sequence is CSAEGRHTDTQYF. The CDR3 DNA reads TGCAGTGCCGAGGGGCGACACACAGATACGCAGTATTTT.

J is TRBJ2-7 and V is TRBV10-3; 9 bases are a match to TRBD1. The germline V gene has CDR1 ENHRY and CDR2 SYGVKD. The CDR3 is 13 amino acids. With 6 bases clipped from V and 2 bases from J, the junction kept 2 bases outside the gene matches. The CDR3 DNA reads TGTGCCATCAGCGGGACAGGGCCCTACGAGCAGTACTTC. Encoded protein: CAISGTGPYEQYF.

This clonotype was seen ten or more times. This chain connects TRBV2 to TRBJ1-6, with D possibly being TRBD1 (6 bases). CDR1 is SNHLY, CDR2 FYNNEI, per germline. CDR3 length equals 14 residues. Trimming took 6 bases from V and 4 from J, leaving 10 bases between them. The CDR3: CASRATGYNSPLHF. The CDR3 nucleotides read TGTGCCAGCAGGGCCACAGGGTATAATTCACCCCTCCACTTT.

This rearrangement joins TRBV10-3 to TRBJ2-7; 9 bases are a match to TRBD2. CDR3 length: 15 amino acids. V was pared by 10 bases and J by 6 bases, with 16 bases of the junction left unmatched. Germline lookup yields CDR1 ENHRY and CDR2 SYGVKD. CDR3 sequence reads: CASREQGLATPEQYF. The CDR3 DNA reads TGTGCCAGCAGGGAACAGGGACTAGCTACCCCCGAGCAGTACTTC.

The chain is built from TRBV7-6 and TRBJ1-6; 10 bases agree with TRBD1. CDR1 and CDR2 (germline): SGHVS, FNYEAQ. V dropped 3 bases and J dropped 10; count of bases not matched to a gene: 12. This CDR3 contains 17 residues. The CDR3 region has the DNA TGTGCCAGCAGCTTGGGAGGGGGGGACAGGGGATCCTCACCCCTCCACTTT. It yields the protein CASSLGGGDRGSSPLHF.

J is TRBJ2-1 and V is TRBV5-1, with 7 bases lining up with TRBD2. Germline V CDR1 and CDR2: SGHRS, YFSETQ. The V and J ends lost 4 bases and 1 base, in that order; junction bases with no gene match: 5. CDR3 size: 15 residues. The CDR3 nucleotides read TGCGCCAGCAGCGGACCGGGGGGATCCTACAATGAGCAGTTCTTC. Amino acids: CASSGPGGSYNEQFF.

This clonotype was counted only a few times. The J gene is TRBJ2-3, the V gene TRBV6-5; no definite D call. The CDR3 runs 13 residues. With 6 bases removed from V and 0 bases from J, the gap between germline ends came to 7 bases. Germline V gene data show CDR1 as MNHEY and CDR2 as SVGAGI. CDR3 amino acids: CASSGASTDTQYF. DNA of the CDR3: TGTGCCAGCAGCGGAGCTAGCACAGATACGCAGTATTTT.

This clonotype was picked up a small number of times. The chain is built from TRBV24-1 and TRBJ1-1; D is perhaps TRBD1 (5 bases). V lost 4 bases and J lost 8, with 10 bases in between. The CDR3 loop spans 12 amino acids. CDR1 KGHDR and CDR2 SFDVKD come from the germline V gene. This CDR3 reads CATSDQRTEAFF. The CDR3 nucleotides are TGTGCCACCAGTGACCAACGGACAGAAGCTTTCTTT.

This clonotype was found many times. The chain carries TRBV7-9 and TRBJ2-3; 16 bases map to TRBD2. J lost 0 bases, V lost 0 bases, and 0 bases had no gene match. The germline V gene has CDR1 SEHNR and CDR2 FQNEAQ (reference sequence). This CDR3 comprises 18 residues. CDR3 loop: CASSLAGLAGGSTDTQYF. Here the CDR3 DNA reads TGTGCCAGCAGCTTAGCGGGACTAGCGGGGGGGAGCACAGATACGCAGTATTTT. Drawing the rest from reference TRBV7-9 and TRBJ2-3, the complete variable domain is DTGVSQNPRHKITKRGQNVTFRCDPISEHNRLYWYRQTLGQGPEFLTYFQNEAQLEKSRLLSDRFSAERPKGSFSTLEIQRTEQGDSAMYLCASSLAGLAGGSTDTQYFGPGTRLTVL.

The table lists this clonotype with many counts. This rearrangement joins TRBV20-1 to TRBJ1-5; D is ambiguous. Trimming removed 7 bases from V and 3 bases from J, with 13 bases in between. The CDR3 has 13 amino acids. Germline CDR1 and CDR2: DFQATT and SNEGSKA (reference sequence). The CDR3 here is CSVSEVDNQPQHF. The CDR3, as DNA: TGCAGTGTTTCGGAGGTTGACAATCAGCCCCAGCATTTT.

The chain uses TRBV20-1 and TRBJ2-3; no clear D. The V end was cut by 3 bases, the J end by 1 base, with 11 bases between. The germline CDR1 and CDR2 sequences are DFQATT and SNEGSKA (reference sequence). The CDR3 spans 14 residues. The CDR3 here is CSASVDWGTDTQYF. For the CDR3, the DNA is TGCAGTGCTAGTGTCGATTGGGGCACAGATACGCAGTATTTT.

This clonotype was seen many times. The chain carries TRBV5-4 and TRBJ1-1; maybe TRBD1 (6 bases). The germline CDR1 and CDR2 sequences are SGHNT and YYREEE (reference sequence). CDR3 length: 14 amino acids. The V end was cut by 5 bases, the J end by 0 bases, with 11 bases between. The CDR3 is CASRPGVVNTEAFF. CDR3 nucleotides: TGTGCCAGCAGACCAGGGGTTGTGAACACTGAAGCTTTCTTT.

The rearrangement links TRBV5-6 to TRBJ1-6; TRBD1 agrees at 9 bases. The J segment lost 9 bases and the V segment lost 4 bases, leaving 8 bases of the junction unmatched. CDR3 size: 15 residues. Germline V CDR1 and CDR2: SGHDT, YYEEEE. The CDR3 sequence is CASSLNTGGVSPLHF. The CDR3 DNA reads TGTGCCAGCAGCCTTAACACAGGGGGCGTTTCACCCCTCCACTTT.

This clonotype was detected many times. The chain is built from TRBV28 and TRBJ2-5; D is unresolved. The ends were cut back, 3 bases at V and 5 bases at J, with 7 bases in the middle. Germline V gene data show CDR1 as MDHEN and CDR2 as SYDVKM. This CDR3 region has 12 residues. For the CDR3, the DNA is TGTGCCAGCAGTTTGTTTGGTGAGACCCAGTACTTC. This translates into CASSLFGETQYF. Full variable domain (rest looked up from reference TRBV28 and TRBJ2-5): DVKVTQSSRYLVKRTGEKVFLECVQDMDHENMFWYRQDPGLGLRLIYFSYDVKMKEKGDIPEGYSVSREKKERFSLILESASTNQTSMYLCASSLFGETQYFGPGTRLLVL.

This clonotype was detected many times. This sequence joins TRBV11-3 and TRBJ2-5; weak D call: TRBD1 (5 bases). Trimming cost V 3 bases and J 1 base, with 6 bases left between them. Germline assignment: CDR1 SGHNT and CDR2 YENEEA. The CDR3 totals 13 residues. CDR3 in amino acids: CASSFDSQETQYF. The CDR3 DNA follows: TGTGCCAGCAGCTTTGACAGCCAAGAGACCCAGTACTTC.

The J gene is TRBJ2-1, the V gene TRBV11-1; weak D call: TRBD2 (6 bases). This CDR3 spans 15 amino acids. Per germline, CDR1 SGHAT and CDR2 FQDESV (reference sequence). Trimming took 2 bases from V and 6 from J, leaving 14 bases between them. The CDR3 DNA is TGTGCCAGCAGCTTAAACGTGGGGGGTGGCAATGAGCAGTTCTTC. This codes for CASSLNVGGGNEQFF.

On this clonotype: Compared with germline, one end of the junction differs, possibly owing to a read error. The chain couples TRBV29-1 to TRBJ1-1; D remains ambiguous. Germline lookup yields CDR1 SQVTM and CDR2 ANQGSEA. The CDR3 runs 13 residues. In nucleotides, the CDR3 is TGCAGCGTTGAGTATCTTTTGAACATTGAAGCTTTCTTT. Translated, it gives CSVEYLLNIEAFF.

This rearrangement joins TRBV12-3 or TRBV12-4 to TRBJ2-4; possibly TRBD1 for D (6 bases). CDR3 length: 14 residues. V lost 5 bases, J lost 7 bases, and 15 bases lay in between. The chain's CDR3 is CASSADRKRNIQYF. CDR3 nucleotides: TGTGCCAGCAGTGCCGACAGGAAGAGGAACATTCAGTACTTC.

In this sample, this clonotype turned up many times. This chain connects TRBV5-6 to TRBJ1-2, with 8 bases fitting TRBD1. The CDR3 consists of 17 residues. V lost 3 bases, J lost 4 bases, and 14 bases stayed unmatched. Germline lookup yields CDR1 SGHDT and CDR2 YYEEEE. The CDR3 sequence: CASSSVDLQGVIYGYTF. For the CDR3, the DNA is TGTGCCAGCAGCTCGGTTGACTTACAGGGGGTCATCTATGGCTACACCTTC.

V is TRBV19 and J is TRBJ2-5, with a weak D call TRBD2 (6 bases). The germline V gene encodes CDR1 LNHDA and CDR2 SQIVND (reference sequence). V lost 10 bases, J lost 2 bases, and 20 bases lay in between. The CDR3 totals 15 residues. DNA of the CDR3: TGTGCCATCAGTGGTGGAGGGGATCCTCAAGAGACCCAGTACTTC. This sequence encodes CAISGGGDPQETQYF.

This clonotype was seen many times. The chain employs TRBV5-1 and TRBJ2-7; 10 bases are shared with TRBD1. The CDR3 runs 17 residues. Germline trimming cut 4 bases from V and 5 bases from J; bases unmatched to any gene: 15. Germline lookup yields CDR1 SGHRS and CDR2 YFSETQ. The CDR3 DNA is TGCGCCAGCAGCCTCAACCGACCGGGACAGGGGAGGAACGAGCAGTACTTC. Residues: CASSLNRPGQGRNEQYF.

Details on this clonotype: Compared with germline, one end of the junction differs, possibly owing to a read error. The chain employs TRBV5-6 and TRBJ2-6; D remains ambiguous. The CDR3 consists of 12 residues. CDR1 is SGHDT and CDR2 is YYEEEE in the germline V gene. CDR3 loop: CASSYWANVLIF. Here the CDR3 DNA reads TGTGCCAGCAGCTACTGGGCCAACGTCCTGATTTTC.

This clonotype occurred many times. This rearrangement joins TRBV5-6 to TRBJ1-5; TRBD1 is a possible D gene (6 bases). The CDR3 is 14 amino acids. CDR1 is SGHDT, CDR2 YYEEEE, per germline. Between the trimmed V and J ends, which lost 2 bases and 4 bases, there was a span of 10 bases. This CDR3 is CASSFTGANQPQHF. CDR3 nucleotides: TGTGCCAGCAGCTTCACGGGGGCAAATCAGCCCCAGCATTTT.

This chain joins TRBV29-1 and TRBJ1-2; tentatively, D is TRBD1 (6 bases). Germline V gene data show CDR1 as SQVTM and CDR2 as ANQGSEA. Trimming shortened V by 4 bases and J by 3 bases, and 9 bases separated the two germline ends. The CDR3 covers 12 residues. The CDR3 coding sequence is TGCAGCGTTGCGAGGGGGGACTATGGCTACACCTTC. This gives the protein CSVARGDYGYTF.